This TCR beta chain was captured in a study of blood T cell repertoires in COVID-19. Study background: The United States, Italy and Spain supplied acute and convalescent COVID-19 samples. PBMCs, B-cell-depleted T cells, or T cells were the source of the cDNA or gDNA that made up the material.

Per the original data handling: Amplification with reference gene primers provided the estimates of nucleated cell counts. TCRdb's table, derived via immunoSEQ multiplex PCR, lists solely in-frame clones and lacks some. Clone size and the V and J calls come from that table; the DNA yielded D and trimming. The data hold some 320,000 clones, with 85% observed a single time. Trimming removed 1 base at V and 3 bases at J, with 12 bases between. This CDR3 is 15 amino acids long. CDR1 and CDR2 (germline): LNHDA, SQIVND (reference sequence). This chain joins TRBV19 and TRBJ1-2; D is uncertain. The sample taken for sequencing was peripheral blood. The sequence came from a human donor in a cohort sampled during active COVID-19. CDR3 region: CASSIASPSHYGYTF. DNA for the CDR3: TGTGCCAGTAGTATAGCTTCCCCCTCTCACTATGGCTACACCTTC.